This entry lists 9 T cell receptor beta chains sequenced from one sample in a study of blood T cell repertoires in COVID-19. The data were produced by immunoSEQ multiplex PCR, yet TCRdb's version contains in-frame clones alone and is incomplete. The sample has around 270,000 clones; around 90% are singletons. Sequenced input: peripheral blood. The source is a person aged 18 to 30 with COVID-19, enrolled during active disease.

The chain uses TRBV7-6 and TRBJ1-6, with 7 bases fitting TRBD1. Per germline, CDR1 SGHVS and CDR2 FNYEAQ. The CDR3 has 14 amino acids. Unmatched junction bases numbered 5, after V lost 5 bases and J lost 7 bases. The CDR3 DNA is TGTGCCAGCAGCCAAGACAGGGTGAATTCACCCCTCCACTTT. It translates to CASSQDRVNSPLHF.

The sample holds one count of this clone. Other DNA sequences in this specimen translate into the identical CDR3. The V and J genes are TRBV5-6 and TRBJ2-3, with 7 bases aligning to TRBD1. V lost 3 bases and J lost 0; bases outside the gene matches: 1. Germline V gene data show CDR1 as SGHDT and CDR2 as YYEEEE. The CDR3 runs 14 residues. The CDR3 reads CASSWDRSTDTQYF. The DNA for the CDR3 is TGTGCCAGCAGCTGGGACAGAAGCACAGATACGCAGTATTTT.

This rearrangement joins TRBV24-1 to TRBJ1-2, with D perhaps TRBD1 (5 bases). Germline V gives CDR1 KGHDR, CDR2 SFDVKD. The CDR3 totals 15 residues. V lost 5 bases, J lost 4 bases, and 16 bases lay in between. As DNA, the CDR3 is TGTGCCACCAGTGCTGGAACGGGGGTGGGCTATGGCTACACCTTC. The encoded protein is CATSAGTGVGYGYTF.

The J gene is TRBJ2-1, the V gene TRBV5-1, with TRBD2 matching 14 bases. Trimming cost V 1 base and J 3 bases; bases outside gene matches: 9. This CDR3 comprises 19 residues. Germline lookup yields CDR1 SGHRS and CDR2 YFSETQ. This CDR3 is CASSLYGTSGSRGYNEQFF. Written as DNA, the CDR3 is TGCGCCAGCAGCTTGTATGGGACTAGCGGGAGTAGGGGCTACAATGAGCAGTTCTTC.

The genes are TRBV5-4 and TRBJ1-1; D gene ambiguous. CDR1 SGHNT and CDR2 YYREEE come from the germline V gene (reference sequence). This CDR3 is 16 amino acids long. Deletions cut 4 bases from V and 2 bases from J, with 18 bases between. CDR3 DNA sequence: TGTGCCAGCAGCCCTAACCGGAGGGTAAGAAACACTGAAGCTTTCTTT. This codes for CASSPNRRVRNTEAFF.

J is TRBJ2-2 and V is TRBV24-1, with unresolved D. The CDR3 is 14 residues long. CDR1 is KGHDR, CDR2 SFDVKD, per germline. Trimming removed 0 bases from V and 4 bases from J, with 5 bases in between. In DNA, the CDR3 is TGTGCCACCAGTGATTTGCTAGGCACCGGGGAGCTGTTTTTT. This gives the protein CATSDLLGTGELFF.

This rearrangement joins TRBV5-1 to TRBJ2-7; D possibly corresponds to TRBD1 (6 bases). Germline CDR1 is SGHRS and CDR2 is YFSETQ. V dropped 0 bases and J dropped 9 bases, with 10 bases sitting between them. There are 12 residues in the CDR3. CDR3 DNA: TGCGCCAGCAGCTTGGCAGGGGTGAGGCAGTACTTC. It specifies CASSLAGVRQYF.

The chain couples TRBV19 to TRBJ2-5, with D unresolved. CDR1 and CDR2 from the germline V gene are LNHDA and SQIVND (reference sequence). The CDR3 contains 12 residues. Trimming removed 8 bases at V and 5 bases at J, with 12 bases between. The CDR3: CASSVAGETQYF. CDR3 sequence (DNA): TGTGCCAGTTCCGTGGCCGGGGAGACCCAGTACTTC.

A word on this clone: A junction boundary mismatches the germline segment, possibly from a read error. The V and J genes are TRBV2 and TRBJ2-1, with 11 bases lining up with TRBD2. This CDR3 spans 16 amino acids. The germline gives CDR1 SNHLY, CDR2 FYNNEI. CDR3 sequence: CACRILAGGSYNEQFF. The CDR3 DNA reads TGTGCCTGCAGAATTCTAGCGGGAGGATCCTACAATGAGCAGTTCTTC.